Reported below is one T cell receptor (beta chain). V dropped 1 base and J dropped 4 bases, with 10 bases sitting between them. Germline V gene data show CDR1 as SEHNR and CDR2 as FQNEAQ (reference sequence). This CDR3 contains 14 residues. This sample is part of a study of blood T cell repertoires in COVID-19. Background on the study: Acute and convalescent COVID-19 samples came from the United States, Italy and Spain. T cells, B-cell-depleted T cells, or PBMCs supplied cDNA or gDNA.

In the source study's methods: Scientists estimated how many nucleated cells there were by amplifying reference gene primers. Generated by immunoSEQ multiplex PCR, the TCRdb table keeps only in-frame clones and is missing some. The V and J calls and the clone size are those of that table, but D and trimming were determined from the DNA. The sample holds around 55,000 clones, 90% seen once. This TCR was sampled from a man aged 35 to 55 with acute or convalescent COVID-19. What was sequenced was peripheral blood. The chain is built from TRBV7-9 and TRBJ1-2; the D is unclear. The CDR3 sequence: CASSLGAGRYGYTF. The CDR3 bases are TGTGCCAGCAGCTTAGGAGCAGGTCGCTATGGCTACACCTTC. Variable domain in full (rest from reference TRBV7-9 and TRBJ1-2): DTGVSQNPRHKITKRGQNVTFRCDPISEHNRLYWYRQTLGQGPEFLTYFQNEAQLEKSRLLSDRFSAERPKGSFSTLEIQRTEQGDSAMYLCASSLGAGRYGYTFGSGTRLTVV.